The present entry profiles one TCR beta chain with its context. Its matching antigen is unknown. The sample carries other DNA sequences with the same CDR3. This sample was taken from a study of graft-versus-host responses after intestinal transplantation. The wider study: Grafts that recipients had were multivisceral, liver-intestinal, or isolated intestinal transplants. General observations from the study: Marrow from the recipient contained GvH clones, some of which had appeared first in ileum or blood.

Only in-frame clones appear in the TCRdb table, and some are missing; sequencing was by immunoSEQ multiplex PCR. The repertoire holds about 97,000 clones, about 93% seen once, with approximately 16% in the top ten. The CDR3 loop spans 16 amino acids. V dropped 0 bases and J dropped 4; count of bases not matched to a gene: 9. Germline V gives CDR1 SGHRS, CDR2 YFSETQ. Specimen: PBMCs, collected roughly 450 days after intestinal transplant. The V and J genes are TRBV5-1 and TRBJ2-7; TRBD1 matches 8 bases. The TCR was taken from a human patient who received an intestinal transplant, so some T cells may come from the graft donor. The DNA of the CDR3 is TGCGCCAGCAGCTTGGGTGGGACAGGTCGACTTTACGAGCAGTACTTC. Protein product: CASSLGGTGRLYEQYF.